These 9 T cell receptor beta chains came from one sample sequenced in a study of T cell changes during pregnancy in multiple sclerosis. TCRdb's table, derived via immunoSEQ multiplex PCR, lists solely in-frame clones and lacks some. The table shows about 130,000 clones, with roughly 96% occurring only once. Sample: peripheral blood, taken after pregnancy. Receptors originate from a female donor with multiple sclerosis, enrolled in a pregnancy study.

The chain joins TRBV9 to TRBJ2-6; no reliable D call. CDR1 is SGDLS, CDR2 YYNGEE, per germline. V lost 4 bases to trimming and J lost 0 bases, with 5 bases between them. This CDR3 is built from 14 residues. The CDR3 loop reads CASSPVSGANVLTF. Here the CDR3 DNA reads TGTGCCAGCAGCCCCGTCTCTGGGGCCAACGTCCTGACTTTC.

This chain links TRBV29-1 with TRBJ2-3, with 10 bases matching TRBD2. V was pared by 5 bases and J by 1 base, with 12 bases of the junction left unmatched. The CDR3 runs to 17 residues. CDR1 and CDR2 (germline): SQVTM, ANQGSEA. The CDR3 is CSVYPPLAGGGTDTQYF. The CDR3 nucleotides read TGCAGCGTTTACCCCCCTTTAGCGGGAGGCGGCACAGATACGCAGTATTTT.

The rearrangement joins TRBV19 to TRBJ1-5; TRBD1 is a possible D gene (5 bases). Germline V gene lookup returns CDR1 LNHDA and CDR2 SQIVND (reference sequence). The V end lost 7 bases, the J end lost 1 base, and 17 bases lay between the germline ends. The CDR3 spans 16 residues. For the CDR3, the DNA is TGTGCCAGTACCCCGGGGGGATTTCTGAGCAATCAGCCCCAGCATTTT. This gives the protein CASTPGGFLSNQPQHF. Full variable domain (outside the CDR3, taken from reference TRBV19 and TRBJ1-5): DGGITQSPKYLFRKEGQNVTLSCEQNLNHDAMYWYRQDPGQGLRLIYYSQIVNDFQKGDIAEGYSVSREKKESFPLTVTSAQKNPTAFYLCASTPGGFLSNQPQHFGDGTRLSIL.

This chain uses TRBV19 with TRBJ2-2, with D perhaps TRBD1 (5 bases). Trimming stripped 7 bases from V and 3 bases from J, with 12 bases between. CDR1 is LNHDA, CDR2 SQIVND, per germline (reference sequence). This CDR3 is built from 14 residues. CDR3: CASTGRVDTGELFF. The DNA of the CDR3 is TGTGCCAGTACGGGCAGGGTGGACACCGGGGAGCTGTTTTTT. Combining the CDR3 with reference TRBV19 and TRBJ2-2 gives the whole variable domain DGGITQSPKYLFRKEGQNVTLSCEQNLNHDAMYWYRQDPGQGLRLIYYSQIVNDFQKGDIAEGYSVSREKKESFPLTVTSAQKNPTAFYLCASTGRVDTGELFFGEGSRLTVL.

The rearrangement links TRBV7-9 to TRBJ1-4; the D gene is possibly TRBD1 (6 bases). This CDR3 is built from 13 residues. Germline V CDR1 and CDR2: SEHNR, FQNEAQ (reference sequence). With 11 bases removed from V and 3 bases from J, the gap between germline ends came to 13 bases. The CDR3 DNA follows: TGTGCCTGGGCGGGGGCGTCTAATGAAAAACTGTTTTTT. Amino acids: CAWAGASNEKLFF.

This chain links TRBV6-5 with TRBJ2-2; no clear D. V dropped 6 bases and J dropped 5 bases, with 4 bases sitting between them. Germline V CDR1 and CDR2: MNHEY, SVGAGI. This CDR3 is built from 11 residues. As DNA, the CDR3 is TGTGCCAGCAGCACAACCGGGGAGCTGTTTTTT. Amino acid sequence: CASSTTGELFF.

This chain joins TRBV10-3 and TRBJ1-5; D is perhaps TRBD1 (6 bases). Germline assignment: CDR1 ENHRY and CDR2 SYGVKD. Trimming pared 6 bases from V and 3 bases from J, leaving 12 bases between. This CDR3 has 14 residues. CDR3 coding DNA: TGTGCCATCAGCCCGACAGGCAACAATCAGCCCCAGCATTTT. It yields the protein CAISPTGNNQPQHF.

This sequence joins TRBV5-1 and TRBJ1-1; 8 bases match TRBD1. Germline V gene sequence: CDR1 SGHRS, CDR2 YFSETQ. Losses at the gene ends were 7 bases for V and 0 bases for J; bases not matched to a gene: 11. CDR3 size: 16 residues. CDR3 DNA: TGCGCCAGCTCCCGGACAGGGTCGGGCTTGAACACTGAAGCTTTCTTT. Translation: CASSRTGSGLNTEAFF. The variable domain in full, with the rest retrieved from reference TRBV5-1 and TRBJ1-1, is KAGVTQTPRYLIKTRGQQVTLSCSPISGHRSVSWYQQTPGQGLQFLFEYFSETQRNKGNFPGRFSGRQFSNSRSEMNVSTLELGDSALYLCASSRTGSGLNTEAFFGQGTRLTVV.

V usage is TRBV2 and J usage is TRBJ1-2, with D perhaps TRBD1 (5 bases). CDR1 is SNHLY, CDR2 FYNNEI, per germline. This CDR3 is 14 amino acids long. The V end was cut by 8 bases, the J end by 0 bases, with 13 bases between. CDR3 bases: TGTGCCAGCCGACGGGGGACCGCTAACTATGGCTACACCTTC. Amino acids: CASRRGTANYGYTF.